This entry lists 8 T cell receptor beta chains sequenced from one sample in a study of blood T cell repertoires in COVID-19. Produced via immunoSEQ multiplex PCR; TCRdb's table is partial and in-frame only. The data contain around 420,000 clones, roughly 90% of them seen just once; the ten biggest clones take up 2% to 2.5%. The sample taken for sequencing was PBMCs or T cells enriched from blood (not recorded which). The source is a woman between 35 and 50 years old with acute COVID-19.

The chain links TRBV6-5 to TRBJ1-2; D ambiguous. The V and J ends lost 4 bases and 2 bases respectively, with 8 bases between them. The length of the CDR3 is 13 residues. Germline CDR1 reads MNHEY; CDR2 reads SVGAGI. The CDR3 DNA follows: TGTGCCAGCAGTTTTGGGCAGAACTATGGCTACACCTTC. As protein: CASSFGQNYGYTF.

The chain joins TRBV6-1 to TRBJ2-7; D gene ambiguous. The CDR3 consists of 16 residues. CDR1 MNHNS and CDR2 SASEGT come from the germline V gene. V gave up 1 base and J gave up 0 bases, with 13 bases separating them. CDR3 nucleotide sequence: TGTGCCAGCAGTGAAGAGCTGGGCCTTATCTCCTACGAGCAGTACTTC. It translates to CASSEELGLISYEQYF.

As regards this clone: The same CDR3 can be traced to other DNA sequences in this sample. The gene calls are TRBV5-1 and TRBJ2-5; 10 positions match TRBD1. Trimming cost V 3 bases and J 5 bases; bases outside gene matches: 4. Germline CDR1 reads SGHRS; CDR2 reads YFSETQ. This CDR3 has 14 residues. Here the CDR3 reads CASSSTGGDETQYF. DNA for the CDR3: TGCGCCAGCAGCTCGACAGGGGGCGATGAGACCCAGTACTTC.

For the CDR3, the DNA is TGCGCCAGCAGCTTGGATCCAGGGTCGGGTGAAAAACTGTTTTTT. Encoded protein: CASSLDPGSGEKLFF. The V and J genes are TRBV5-1 and TRBJ1-4, with D possibly matching TRBD1 (5 bases). Trimming shortened V by 0 bases and J by 7 bases, and 13 bases separated the two germline ends. This CDR3 has 15 amino acids. CDR1 and CDR2 (germline): SGHRS, YFSETQ.

The CDR3 region has the DNA TGTGCCATCAGTGGTGATACCGGTCCGGATACGCAGTATTTT. As protein: CAISGDTGPDTQYF. The chain couples TRBV10-3 to TRBJ2-3, with unresolved D. Germline V gene lookup returns CDR1 ENHRY and CDR2 SYGVKD. The CDR3 length is 14 residues. The V end was cut by 4 bases, the J end by 6 bases, with 14 bases between.

The chain recombines TRBV13 with TRBJ1-1; D possibly corresponds to TRBD1 (5 bases). CDR1 is PRHDT, CDR2 FYEKMQ, per germline (reference sequence). The CDR3 totals 13 residues. V was cut by 5 bases and J by 6 bases, with 13 bases left in between. CDR3 nucleotide sequence: TGTGCCAGCAGCCTAAGACAGTTTCCTGAAGCTTTCTTT. Its translation: CASSLRQFPEAFF.

V gene TRBV5-4 combines with J gene TRBJ2-5; D possibly corresponds to TRBD2 (5 bases). With 0 bases removed from V and 10 bases from J, the gap between germline ends came to 16 bases. Germline CDR1 and CDR2: SGHNT and YYREEE (reference sequence). The CDR3 has 14 residues. The CDR3 bases are TGTGCCAGCAGCTTGGACGCTAGCCAGCGTTTCCAGTACTTC. Translated, it gives CASSLDASQRFQYF.

This chain connects TRBV2 to TRBJ2-3, with 8 bases lining up with TRBD2. This CDR3 spans 15 amino acids. V lost 5 bases, J lost 3 bases, and 7 bases stayed unmatched. The germline V gene encodes CDR1 SNHLY and CDR2 FYNNEI. The CDR3 loop is CASSLFAGGTDTQYF. As DNA, the CDR3 is TGTGCCAGCAGTCTCTTCGCGGGGGGTACAGATACGCAGTATTTT.